This T cell receptor beta chain was sequenced for a study of T cell responses to AZD1222 COVID-19 vaccine (dated by TCRdb to the early 2020s). Background on the whole study: Because spike-specific TCR depth and breadth did not differ between the two schedules, AZD1222 recipients who got a second dose at roughly 4 weeks were pooled with those who got a second dose at roughly 12 weeks. A total of under 250 trial participants underwent TCR sequencing, of whom 207 had received two doses of AZD1222 and around 25 had received two doses of the MenACWY control vaccine. Enrollment into the trials was organized by age into subgroups of 18-55, 56-69 and 70-plus years, and those subgroups contained roughly 150, 30 and 60 TCR-sequenced participants, respectively. Results the study describes overall, beyond this receptor: Most participants were white British and females outnumbered males, and the authors suggested that clonal diversity may have been underestimated. No day 14 peak-response samples were available, so repertoires were characterized only after the peak T cell response. In the small 56-69-year group, the increase in depth fell short of significance, most likely because of low power. After two AZD1222 doses, both the breadth and the depth of spike-specific TCRs were significantly higher than at day 0 and than in MenACWY recipients. Conclusions about previously exposed vaccinees are limited, since just five to seven AZD1222 recipients were seropositive for SARS-CoV-2 at baseline. The vaccine-associated CD4 TCRs covered the entire spike protein, and the dominant responses fell in regions 160-218 and 743-854. Reportedly, close to half of the unique spike-specific TCRs recognized epitopes lying outside the regions that are mutated in the B.1.351 and B.1.1.7 variants.

This sample's time point label indicates: baseline before first vaccination. Samples from vaccinated people were obtained from the UK trials COV001 and COV002, which included a single-blind randomized controlled phase 2/3 trial of AZD1222 (ChAdOx1 nCoV-19) in healthy adults. Trial participant PBMC samples were collected at day 0 and day 28 after the second dose for TCRbeta chain sequencing. Trimming removed 7 bases from V and 10 bases from J, leaving 17 bases between the germline ends. CDR1 and CDR2, per the germline V gene (reference sequence), are LNHDA and SQIVND. The cysteine opens and the phenylalanine closes a CDR3 of 13 amino acids. CDR3 DNA only is kept here, 39 bases in frame from base 1. In this sample, this clone turned up once. Its antigen is not yet known. The input lacks base qualities; no much larger clone sits a single base away. The CDR3 regions of human TCRbeta chains were analyzed by immunosequencing. Per the authors' processing: TCRs in the repertoires were compared against a reference library of SARS-CoV-2-specific TCRs that had been generated with the MIRA antigen-specificity platform. Breadth meant the fraction of unique TCRs that were SARS-CoV-2-associated, whereas depth meant the fraction of total T cells that were SARS-CoV-2-associated. Each spike-specific TCR was assigned to its reactive spike region and to a CD4 or CD8 class using the MIRA data. Log10-transformed breadth and depth values were compared by one-way ANOVA with Sidak's multiple comparisons tests. TCRdb's version of the immuneACCESS table is confined to in-frame rearrangements and falls short of the full clone set. An unresolved V gene accounts for under half of the shortfall where checked; the remainder is of unknown origin. D and trimming were read from the DNA, whereas the V and J calls and clone size are those reported in that table. In this sample the table shows some 130,000 clones, 92% of which occur a single time. Jointly, the top ten make up about 3.2% of the sample.

The chain is made from TRBV19 and TRBJ2-1; the D gene cannot be resolved beyond TRBD1 or TRBD2, each matching 6 bases. The source was peripheral blood, collected on day 0 of AZD1222 vaccination. The TCR was taken from an adult in good health. This receptor has the CDR3 CASNLGGPREQFF. The bases are TGTGCCAGTAACCTTGGGGGGCCGAGGGAGCAGTTCTTC.